The rows below give T cell receptor beta chains drawn from one sample of a study of cytomegalovirus exposure and HLA in healthy donors. Assay used: immunoSEQ multiplex PCR; TCRdb lists only in-frame clones, some missing. The sample yields some 78,000 clones, 80% seen once. Sequencing was performed on PBMCs. These receptors were collected from a man in his fifties in good health and CMV-seropositive. Both conserved end residues are part of each CDR3. The D gene is left open where the match is weak. Not every row has a clone size; where given, it reads once, few, many or a size class.

j_call clone_size v_call d_call cdr3_nt cdr3_aa
TRBJ1-1 . TRBV5-1 . TGCGCCAGCAGCTTCGGTCGGAACACTGAAGCTTTCTTT CASSFGRNTEAFF
TRBJ2-2 once TRBV10-3 . TGTGCCATCAGTGAGTCAGGACGGGAAAACACCGGGGAGCTGTTTTTT CAISESGRENTGELFF
TRBJ2-5 . TRBV7-2 TRBD1 TGTGCCAGCAGCCAGGACAGGGCGGGGGAGACCCAGTACTTC CASSQDRAGETQYF
TRBJ2-7 . TRBV7-6 TRBD2 TGTGCCAGCAGCCTGGTCCACGGGGGGGGATTGCACGAGCAGTACTTC CASSLVHGGGLHEQYF
TRBJ2-3 few TRBV9 TRBD2 TGTGCCAGCAGCGGAACCTCGGAAGCGGGAGCTTCCGCTACGCAGTATTTT CASSGTSEAGASATQYF
TRBJ2-2 . TRBV19 . TGTGCCAGTAGGATCGAGGGCACCGGGGAGCTGTTTTTT CASRIEGTGELFF
TRBJ1-5 . TRBV15 . TGTGCCACCAGCAGAGATCGGGGGTTCTACAGGGATAGCGGGGATCAGCCCCAGCATTTT CATSRDRGFYRDSGDQPQHF
TRBJ1-1 . TRBV28 . TGTGCCAGCGGCGGGCCCCTACGAAACACTGAAGCTTTCTTT CASGGPLRNTEAFF
TRBJ2-3 . TRBV7-6 TRBD1 TGTGCCAGCAGCGGGACAGCTAGCACAGATACGCAGTATTTT CASSGTASTDTQYF
TRBJ1-1 few TRBV5-1 . TGCGCCAGCAGCTTGTCCGGGGGGTGGGATGCCACTGAAGCTTTCTTT CASSLSGGWDATEAFF
TRBJ1-4 . TRBV6-4 . TGTGCCAGCAGTGAATCTGGGGGCGGTAATGAAAAACTGTTTTTT CASSESGGGNEKLFF
TRBJ1-1 . TRBV7-3 . TGTGCCAGCAGCTTACTTGACAGGAACACTGAAGCTTTCTTT CASSLLDRNTEAFF
TRBJ2-1 . TRBV19 TRBD1 TGTGCCAGTAGTATCGGGACAGGGTTTAGTAAAACCTACAATGAGCAGTTCTTC CASSIGTGFSKTYNEQFF
TRBJ1-5 . TRBV5-1 . TGCGCCAGCAGCTTGGACGGGGGTCATGGACAGCCCCAGCATTTT CASSLDGGHGQPQHF
TRBJ2-7 . TRBV10-2 TRBD1 TGCGCCAGCAAACGGGACAGGGGTTACGAGCAGTACTTC CASKRDRGYEQYF
TRBJ1-1 . TRBV7-2 . TGTGCCAGCAGCTTAACTGCGAACACTGAAGCTTTCTTT CASSLTANTEAFF
TRBJ2-7 . TRBV30 TRBD1 TGTGCCTGGAGTCCAGGACAGGGAATGGACTACGAGCAGTACTTC CAWSPGQGMDYEQYF
TRBJ2-7 . TRBV5-1 TRBD1 TGCGCCAGCAGCGCGGCAGGGGGATCCTACGAGCAGTACTTC CASSAAGGSYEQYF
TRBJ2-2 . TRBV5-1 . TGCGCCAGCAGCTTGAACAACCAGAACACCGGGGAGCTGTTTTTT CASSLNNQNTGELFF
TRBJ1-5 . TRBV5-6 TRBD1 TGTGCCAGCAACGAAGGGACAGGGTTGAATAGGGGTCAGCCCCAGCATTTT CASNEGTGLNRGQPQHF
TRBJ2-3 . TRBV10-3 . TGTGCCATCAGTGACTCAGCAGATACGCAGTATTTT CAISDSADTQYF
TRBJ2-7 . TRBV5-4 . TGTGCCAGCAGCTTGGAACAGGGTTTCTACGAGCAGTACTTC CASSLEQGFYEQYF
TRBJ1-2 . TRBV9 TRBD1 TGTGCCAGCGAACGAGGGGACAGTCGTTATGGCTACACCTTC CASERGDSRYGYTF
TRBJ2-3 . TRBV7-9 TRBD1 TGTTCCAGCAGCTTTGGGGACAGGGGCCCTACAGATACGCAGTATTTT CSSSFGDRGPTDTQYF
TRBJ2-7 . TRBV27 . TGTGCCAGCAGCCTTCTGGACAGTCTTGGTAGCTCCTACGAGCAGTACTTC CASSLLDSLGSSYEQYF
TRBJ2-1 . TRBV14 . TGTGCCAGCAGCCCTATAGACACAGTAGAGATGGATGAGCAGTTCTTC CASSPIDTVEMDEQFF
TRBJ1-5 . TRBV7-9 . TGTGCCAGCAGCTTAGGGCCTAATCAGCCCCAGCATTTT CASSLGPNQPQHF
TRBJ2-1 once TRBV29-1 . TGCAGCGTAGAGGGTTTATTGAATGAGCAGTTCTTC CSVEGLLNEQFF
TRBJ1-2 . TRBV4-2 . TGTGCCAGCAGCCAAGATCAGGGGATCAGCTATGGCTACACCTTC CASSQDQGISYGYTF
TRBJ2-1 . TRBV7-2 TRBD2 TGTGCCAGCAGCCCCACAGCGGGGAGACACAATGAGCAGTTCTTC CASSPTAGRHNEQFF
TRBJ2-3 . TRBV11-2 . TGTGCCAGCAGCTTAGTCCGGAGGCCAGATACGCAGTATTTT CASSLVRRPDTQYF
TRBJ2-1 . TRBV19 . TGTGCCAGTAGTAACGTCCCAGCGGCGGGCAATGAGCAGTTCTTC CASSNVPAAGNEQFF
TRBJ1-4 . TRBV6-1 . TGTGCCAGCAGCCAAGACAGTCTAAATGAAAAACTGTTTTTT CASSQDSLNEKLFF
TRBJ2-5 . TRBV14 . TGTGCCAGCAGCCTGCGCGGCGGAGAGACCCAGTACTTC CASSLRGGETQYF
TRBJ2-7 many TRBV6-1 . TGTGCCAGCAATACCTACGAGCAGTACTTC CASNTYEQYF
TRBJ1-2 . TRBV5-4 . TGTGCCAGCAGCTTGGCCGGGAGCGGCTATGGCTACACCTTC CASSLAGSGYGYTF
TRBJ2-7 . TRBV5-1 TRBD1 TGCGCCAGCAGCGGGGTCGACAGGGGCCACTCCTACGAGCAGTACTTC CASSGVDRGHSYEQYF
TRBJ2-1 . TRBV6-5 TRBD2 TGTGCCAGCAGCGTCTCCTCTAGCGGGAGTGATGAGCAGTTCTTC CASSVSSSGSDEQFF
TRBJ1-4 . TRBV6-5 TRBD1 TGTGCCAGCAGTTTGACAGGGCGGGCGAATAATGAAAAACTGTTTTTT CASSLTGRANNEKLFF
TRBJ2-1 . TRBV5-4 . TGTGCCAGCAGCTCTAGCGCGGGGCCCTACAATGAGCAGTTCTTC CASSSSAGPYNEQFF
TRBJ1-1 once TRBV6-1 . TGTGCCAGCGGGGAGGTTATGAACACTGAAGCTTTCTTT CASGEVMNTEAFF
TRBJ1-1 . TRBV5-4 TRBD1 TGTGCCAGCAGCTCTACCGGGACAGAGAACACTGAAGCTTTCTTT CASSSTGTENTEAFF
TRBJ2-1 few TRBV10-3 TRBD1 TGTGCCGGAGGGGGGCAGGGGGCGAACAATGAGCAGTTCTTC CAGGGQGANNEQFF
TRBJ1-5 . TRBV30 . TGTGCCTGGAGTGTAAAAGGGGGGGATCAGCCCCAGCATTTT CAWSVKGGDQPQHF
TRBJ2-1 few TRBV14 TRBD2 TGTGCCAGCAGCCCTTTAGCGGGAGGCTTCATCAATGAGCAGTTCTTC CASSPLAGGFINEQFF
TRBJ2-1 . TRBV18 TRBD2 TGTGCCAGCTCACCGGGACTAGCGGTCTCCTACAATGAGCAGTTCTTC CASSPGLAVSYNEQFF
TRBJ2-1 . TRBV7-2 TRBD2 TGTGCCAGCAGCCTAGTCAGCGGGAGCGGCAATGAGCAGTTCTTC CASSLVSGSGNEQFF
TRBJ1-1 . TRBV5-5 TRBD1 TGTGCCAGCAGCCCGCGACAGGGATCGGACACTGAAGCTTTCTTT CASSPRQGSDTEAFF
TRBJ2-2 . TRBV4-3 . TGCGCCAGCAGCCAAGATCCCGAGTCCACCGGGGAGCTGTTTTTT CASSQDPESTGELFF
TRBJ2-2 . TRBV19 TRBD1 TGTGCCAGTAGTGCGGACAGGGGAAGAACCGGGGAGCTGTTTTTT CASSADRGRTGELFF
TRBJ2-3 . TRBV6-4 TRBD2 TGTGCCAGCAGTGACCCGGGACTAGCGGGACCGCGAATCACAGATACGCAGTATTTT CASSDPGLAGPRITDTQYF
TRBJ2-3 once TRBV6-5 . TGTGCCAGCAGTTCTACCCAAAGCACAGATACGCAGTATTTT CASSSTQSTDTQYF
TRBJ2-7 . TRBV5-4 . TGTGCCAGCAGCTTGGAGCGGACTATACCGATGGAGCAGTACTTC CASSLERTIPMEQYF
TRBJ1-1 . TRBV7-2 . TGTGCCAGCAGCTTAGTGGGACAGAACACTGAAGCTTTCTTT CASSLVGQNTEAFF
TRBJ2-5 few TRBV5-1 TRBD2 TGCGCCAGCAGTCCCGGATCGACTAGCGGGAGTTTCGAGACCCAGTACTTC CASSPGSTSGSFETQYF
TRBJ2-3 . TRBV6-4 . TGTGCCAGCAGTGTGGAGGGACCGGGCACAGATACGCAGTATTTT CASSVEGPGTDTQYF
TRBJ2-1 . TRBV25-1 . TGTGCCAGCAGTCAAACCCCTGGGCAGGGATACTACAATGAGCAGTTCTTC CASSQTPGQGYYNEQFF
TRBJ2-5 . TRBV2 . TGTGCCAGCATGCACCGCCGGGAGACCCAGTACTTC CASMHRRETQYF
TRBJ1-1 . TRBV7-9 . TGTGCCAGCAGCTTCCCCCTACAGGGGAACACTGAAGCTTTCTTT CASSFPLQGNTEAFF